Presented here are 12 T cell receptor beta chains from one specimen sequenced in a study of cytomegalovirus exposure and HLA in healthy donors. Primers included in the PCR were 60 Vbeta and 13 Jbeta primers. Here immunoSEQ multiplex PCR was the method, and the copy in TCRdb shows in-frame clones only, minus some. The sample lists 200,000 or so clones, 60% to 80% occurring once. The sequenced material came from PBMCs. These receptors all come from a male donor in good health and CMV-seronegative.

The rearrangement uses TRBV2 and TRBJ2-3; the D is unclear. The CDR3 is 15 amino acids. Germline CDR1 and CDR2: SNHLY and FYNNEI. V lost 7 bases and J 1 base, leaving 15 bases between the germline ends. The CDR3 DNA is TGTGCCAGCACTCCGGAGTCCGTTGGCACAGATACGCAGTATTTT. Protein product: CASTPESVGTDTQYF.

This chain joins TRBV14 and TRBJ1-2; D might be TRBD1 (6 bases). Between the trimmed V and J ends, which lost 5 bases and 1 base, there was a span of 8 bases. CDR3 length: 13 residues. Looked up from germline, CDR1 is SGHDN and CDR2 is FVKESK. DNA of the CDR3: TGTGCCAGCAGCTCACAGGGTAACTATGGCTACACCTTC. This gives the protein CASSSQGNYGYTF.

CDR3 bases: TGTGCCTCCGGGACTAATCTAGAGACCCAGTACTTC. Translation gives CASGTNLETQYF. The rearrangement links TRBV30 to TRBJ2-5, with 7 nucleotides matching TRBD2. V lost 7 bases to trimming and J lost 4 bases; unmatched junction nucleotides: 6. This CDR3 spans 12 amino acids. CDR1 is GTSNPN, CDR2 SVGIG, per germline (reference sequence).

The J gene is TRBJ2-3, the V gene TRBV10-3, with D uncertain. V was clipped by 4 bases and J by 4 bases, with 6 bases between them. This CDR3 has 12 amino acids. The germline CDR1 and CDR2 sequences are ENHRY and SYGVKD. The CDR3 protein is CAISVRSDTQYF. The CDR3 DNA is TGTGCCATCAGTGTCAGGTCAGATACGCAGTATTTT.

The chain employs TRBV5-1 and TRBJ2-1; D uncertain. The V end lost 0 bases, the J end lost 3 bases, and 10 bases lay between the germline ends. The CDR3 covers 15 residues. Germline V lookup: CDR1 SGHRS, CDR2 YFSETQ. CDR3 DNA sequence: TGCGCCAGCAGCTTGGATGTCGGGTACTACAATGAGCAGTTCTTC. Protein sequence: CASSLDVGYYNEQFF.

The chain couples TRBV28 to TRBJ1-2, with D perhaps matching TRBD1 (6 bases). V lost 3 bases to trimming and J lost 4 bases, with 15 bases between them. This CDR3 contains 15 residues. Germline CDR1 reads MDHEN; CDR2 reads SYDVKM. CDR3 amino acids: CASSLADRTVYGYTF. The CDR3 nucleotides read TGTGCCAGCAGTTTGGCGGACAGAACAGTCTATGGCTACACCTTC.

The chain has TRBV27 and TRBJ2-7, with TRBD1 as a possible D gene (5 bases). Germline CDR1 reads MNHEY; CDR2 reads SMNVEV (reference sequence). There are 16 residues in the CDR3. V lost 0 bases, J lost 2 bases, and 14 bases lay in between. The CDR3 sequence is CASSLSGWGRAYEQYF. As DNA, the CDR3 is TGTGCCAGCAGTTTATCCGGTTGGGGCAGGGCCTACGAGCAGTACTTC.

This chain links TRBV11-2 with TRBJ1-2; D not resolved. Germline V gene lookup returns CDR1 SGHAT and CDR2 FQNNGV. CDR3 size: 12 residues. Trimming stripped 1 base from V and 8 bases from J, with 8 bases between. The CDR3 nucleotides are TGTGCCAGCAGCTTAGGTGGAGCCGGCTACACCTTC. This codes for CASSLGGAGYTF.

The rearrangement links TRBV2 to TRBJ2-7; 10 positions agree with TRBD2. CDR3 size: 14 residues. The V and J ends lost 7 bases and 1 base, in that order; junction bases with no gene match: 4. Germline-derived CDR1 and CDR2 are SNHLY and FYNNEI. CDR3 amino acids: CASKRGLASYEQYF. DNA of the CDR3: TGTGCCAGCAAAAGGGGACTAGCGTCCTACGAGCAGTACTTC. Complete variable domain (other parts from reference TRBV2 and TRBJ2-7): EPEVTQTPSHQVTQMGQEVILRCVPISNHLYFYWYRQILGQKVEFLVSFYNNEISEKSEIFDDQFSVERPDGSNFTLKIRSTKLEDSAMYFCASKRGLASYEQYFGPGTRLTVT.

V and J are TRBV28 and TRBJ1-5; 10 bases agree with TRBD1. The germline CDR1 and CDR2 sequences are MDHEN and SYDVKM. The CDR3 contains 15 residues. With V trimmed by 2 bases and J by 5 bases, 3 bases remained unmatched. Here the CDR3 reads CASSLTGTGDQPQHF. As DNA, the CDR3 is TGTGCCAGCAGTTTAACAGGGACAGGGGATCAGCCCCAGCATTTT.

The rearrangement links TRBV29-1 to TRBJ1-2; weak D call: TRBD1 (6 bases). Per the germline V gene, CDR1 is SQVTM and CDR2 is ANQGSEA. This CDR3 spans 15 amino acids. V was cut by 0 bases and J by 7 bases, with 18 bases left in between. CDR3 protein: CSVEELTGYVVGYTF. The CDR3, as DNA: TGCAGCGTTGAAGAGTTGACAGGTTACGTAGTTGGCTACACCTTC.

This clone was counted a few times. The chain uses TRBV4-1 and TRBJ1-2, with D possibly matching TRBD1 (6 bases). V lost 3 bases and J lost 8, with 22 bases in between. Germline CDR1 reads MGHRA; CDR2 reads YSYEKL. The CDR3 runs to 16 residues. CDR3 sequence: CASSQPPLRGFEGYTF. CDR3 sequence (DNA): TGCGCCAGCAGCCAGCCCCCCCTCAGGGGTTTCGAGGGCTACACCTTC.